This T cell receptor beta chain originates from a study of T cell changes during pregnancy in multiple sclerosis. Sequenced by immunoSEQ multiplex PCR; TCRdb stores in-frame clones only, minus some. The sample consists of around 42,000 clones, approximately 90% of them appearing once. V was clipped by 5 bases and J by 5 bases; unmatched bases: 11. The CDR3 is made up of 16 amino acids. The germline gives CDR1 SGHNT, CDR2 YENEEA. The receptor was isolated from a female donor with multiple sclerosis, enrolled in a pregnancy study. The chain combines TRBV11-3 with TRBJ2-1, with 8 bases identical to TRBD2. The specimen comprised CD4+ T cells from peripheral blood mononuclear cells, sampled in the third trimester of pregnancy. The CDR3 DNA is TGTGCCAGCAGCCCCAGGCTAGCGGGCGCCCACAATGAGCAGTTCTTC. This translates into CASSPRLAGAHNEQFF. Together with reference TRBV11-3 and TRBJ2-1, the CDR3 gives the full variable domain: EAGVVQSPRYKIIEKKQPVAFWCNPISGHNTLYWYLQNLGQGPELLIRYENEEAVDDSQLPKDRFSAERLKGVDSTLKIQPAELGDSAVYLCASSPRLAGAHNEQFFGPGTRLTVL.